This T cell receptor (beta chain) was identified during a study of blood T cell repertoires in COVID-19 (TCRdb year 2020). About the full investigation: The collaborator samples originated in the United States, Italy and Spain and spanned the acute and convalescent phases of COVID-19. Samples were obtained from the ongoing ImmuneRACE study (first 160 participants) and from 1,000 to 1,500 subjects provided by 6 global collaborators. Nearly every sample came with metadata listing a de-identified subject ID, COVID-19 status, age in years and sex. Where available, HLA class I and class II types were obtained from metadata supplied by the sample provider rather than from assay-based typing. Deeply sampled blood TCRbeta repertoires from subjects exposed to, actively infected with, or recovered from COVID-19 were included in the dataset. The prospective study material was composed of cDNA or gDNA derived from T cells, B-cell-depleted T cells, or PBMCs. The repertoires were released in a freely available public database meant as a resource for research on the immune response to SARS-CoV-2. The research as a whole found: The amount of clinical and demographic metadata varied by source and participant and was provided uncurated.

This clone was recorded a few times. No cognate antigen has been identified for it. Base qualities were left out, and no much larger clone turns up one base away. V sheds 2 bases and J sheds 0 bases, leaving 7 bases between their ends. CDR1 and CDR2, per the germline V gene, are MNHEY and SVGAGI. Counted from cysteine to phenylalanine, this CDR3 has 14 amino acids. Only CDR3 DNA remains: 42 bases, in frame from the first base. At one collaborating source in Seattle, patients were enrolled during active infection and were followed longitudinally through the course of disease. Each collaborating institution followed its own protocols to collect whole blood in K2EDTA tubes. Collaborator samples were shipped for TCRbeta analysis as frozen whole blood, isolated PBMCs, or DNA extracted from either sample type. TCRbeta CDR3 regions were amplified from genomic DNA by means of the immunoSEQ Assay, a bias-controlled multiplex PCR. As for the original processing: Within the assay, amplification of reference gene primers was used to estimate how many nucleated cells each sample contained. To quantify the absolute abundance of each unique TCRbeta CDR3 rearrangement, sequence reads were collapsed and filtered. For each sample, productive Simpson clonality was calculated as the square root of Simpson's diversity index across productive rearrangements. Entries here come from immuneACCESS through TCRdb and include only in-frame sequences with V and J called. Some clones fail to appear in such tables; in the studies checked, an unresolved V gene covers under half of the shortfall, and the cause of the remainder is unknown. The D gene and trimming were derived from the DNA, and the V and J assignments and clone size from that table. The sample has roughly 220,000 clones on record, about four fifths of them singletons. The top ten clones comprise around 7.2% of the sample.

The sample taken for sequencing was peripheral blood. The receptor was derived from a woman older than 75 with COVID-19, enrolled during active disease. Here the chain combines TRBV6-5 and TRBJ1-1; the D gene remains uncertain. The CDR3 region has the sequence CASSYPGVNTEAFF. The sequenced DNA: TGTGCCAGCAGTTACCCGGGAGTGAACACTGAAGCTTTCTTT.